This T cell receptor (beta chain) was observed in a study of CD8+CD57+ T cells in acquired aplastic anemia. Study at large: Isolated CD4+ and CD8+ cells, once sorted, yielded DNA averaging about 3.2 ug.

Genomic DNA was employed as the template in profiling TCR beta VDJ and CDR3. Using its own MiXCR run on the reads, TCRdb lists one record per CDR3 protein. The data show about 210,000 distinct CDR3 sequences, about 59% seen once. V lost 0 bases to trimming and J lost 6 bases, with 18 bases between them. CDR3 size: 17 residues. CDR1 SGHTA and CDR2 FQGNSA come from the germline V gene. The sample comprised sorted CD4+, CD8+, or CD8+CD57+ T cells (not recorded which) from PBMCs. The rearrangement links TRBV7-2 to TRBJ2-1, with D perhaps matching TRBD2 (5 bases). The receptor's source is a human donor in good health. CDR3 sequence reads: CASSLAVGSVRANEQFF. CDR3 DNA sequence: TGTGCCAGCAGCTTAGCTGTAGGGAGTGTCAGAGCCAATGAGCAGTTCTTC.